These 20 T cell receptor beta chains came from one sample sequenced in a study of blood T cell repertoires in COVID-19 (dated by TCRdb to the early 2020s). The library was built by means of the immunoSEQ multiplex PCR assay. Not all clones reach the TCRdb copy of this immuneACCESS table, which keeps in-frame sequences only. Checked studies attribute under half of the gap to unresolved V genes and leave the rest unexplained. The sample profile shows about 80,000 clones; about four fifths of them were found once. Clones ranked in the top ten supply about 35% of the sample. The sequencing input was peripheral blood. The source is a woman between 65 and 79 years old with acute or convalescent COVID-19.

A few counts support this clone. The gene calls are TRBV3-1 (or the pseudogene TRBV3-2) and TRBJ2-7, with 10 bases fitting TRBD2. J gave up 5 bases and V 1 base, and 14 bases lay outside the gene matches. Germline V lookup: CDR1 LGHDT, CDR2 YNNKEL (reference sequence). CDR3 length: 18 amino acids. DNA of the CDR3: TGTGCCAGCAGCCAAGGGATTGGTAGCGGGAGGTCGAGAAACGAGCAGTACTTC. It specifies CASSQGIGSGRSRNEQYF.

The V gene is TRBV29-1, the J gene TRBJ1-2; TRBD1 agrees at 7 bases. Germline V gene data show CDR1 as SQVTM and CDR2 as ANQGSEA. V dropped 4 bases and J dropped 6; count of bases not matched to a gene: 8. The CDR3 contains 13 residues. CDR3 nucleotide sequence: TGCAGCGTTGCGCAGACAGGGTGGAATGGCTACACCTTC. Amino acids: CSVAQTGWNGYTF.

The chain carries TRBV18 and TRBJ1-2, with 7 bases matching TRBD1. Germline CDR1 KGHSH, CDR2 LQKENI. V dropped 8 bases and J dropped 0; count of bases not matched to a gene: 6. This CDR3 is built from 14 residues. CDR3 amino acids: CASTLTGTNYGYTF. Written as DNA, the CDR3 is TGTGCCAGCACCTTGACAGGGACTAACTATGGCTACACCTTC.

V usage is TRBV28 and J usage is TRBJ1-5; D gene uncertain. The V gene's germline CDR1 is MDHEN and CDR2 SYDVKM. Trimming pared 3 bases from V and 8 bases from J, leaving 8 bases between. The length of the CDR3 is 12 residues. CDR3 nucleotide sequence: TGTGCCAGCAGTTTTAACTTGAAGCCCCAGCATTTT. Its protein is CASSFNLKPQHF.

This rearrangement joins TRBV11-2 to TRBJ2-7; TRBD1 matches 8 bases. This CDR3 spans 18 amino acids. J lost 2 bases, V lost 5 bases, and 17 bases had no gene match. Germline V gene data show CDR1 as SGHAT and CDR2 as FQNNGV. The CDR3 DNA reads TGTGCCAGCAGCCATGCGGGACAGGTCGACCTTCGGCCCTACGAGCAGTACTTC. Residues: CASSHAGQVDLRPYEQYF.

CDR3 region: CASSLQGAPTDTQYF. The CDR3 coding sequence is TGTGCCAGCAGTCTACAGGGGGCGCCAACAGATACGCAGTATTTT. The chain employs TRBV6-5 and TRBJ2-3, with TRBD1 matching over 9 bases. The CDR3 has 15 amino acids. V lost 5 bases to trimming and J lost 3 bases; unmatched junction nucleotides: 6. Per germline, CDR1 MNHEY and CDR2 SVGAGI.

This clone appeared a single time. This rearrangement joins TRBV5-4 to TRBJ2-7; the D gene is possibly TRBD2 (5 bases). V lost 1 base and J lost 2, with 10 bases in between. CDR1 is SGHNT and CDR2 is YYREEE in the germline V gene (reference sequence). This CDR3 comprises 14 residues. CDR3 in amino acids: CASSLRPRAYEQYF. As DNA, the CDR3 is TGTGCCAGCAGCTTGAGGCCGAGGGCCTACGAGCAGTACTTC.

The chain employs TRBV29-1 and TRBJ2-3; 11 positions agree with TRBD2. V dropped 5 bases and J dropped 4; count of bases not matched to a gene: 8. Per the germline V gene, CDR1 is SQVTM and CDR2 is ANQGSEA. The CDR3 totals 15 residues. In DNA form, the CDR3 reads TGCAGCGTTCTAGCGGGAGGCGTGGAGGCAGATACGCAGTATTTT. Translation gives CSVLAGGVEADTQYF.

J is TRBJ2-4 and V is TRBV19; TRBD1 matches 9 bases. The V and J ends lost 4 bases and 8 bases, in that order; junction bases with no gene match: 3. There are 13 residues in the CDR3. CDR1 is LNHDA and CDR2 is SQIVND in the germline V gene (reference sequence). The CDR3 sequence: CASSKDRGDIQYF. Here the CDR3 DNA reads TGTGCCAGTAGTAAGGACAGGGGTGACATTCAGTACTTC.

The chain links TRBV19 to TRBJ2-2; TRBD1 aligns across 9 bases. V lost 5 bases and J lost 7; bases outside the gene matches: 20. The germline V gene has CDR1 LNHDA and CDR2 SQIVND (reference sequence). This CDR3 is built from 19 residues. In nucleotides, the CDR3 is TGTGCCAGTAGTTCAGATCTTACAGGGGGCCGCGACTGGAGCGGGGAGCTGTTTTTT. Encoded protein: CASSSDLTGGRDWSGELFF.

The chain has TRBV7-3 and TRBJ1-2; D possibly corresponds to TRBD1 (5 bases). Germline lookup yields CDR1 SGHTA and CDR2 FQGTGA. V gave up 5 bases and J gave up 7 bases, with 14 bases separating them. The CDR3 is made up of 13 amino acids. The CDR3 nucleotides read TGTGCCAGCAGCCGCGACAGCTTTGGTGGCTACACCTTC. Protein product: CASSRDSFGGYTF.

The chain links TRBV27 to TRBJ1-4, with TRBD1 matching 8 bases. This CDR3 comprises 16 residues. V gave up 5 bases and J gave up 9 bases; unmatched junction bases: 14. The germline CDR1 and CDR2 sequences are MNHEY and SMNVEV (reference sequence). The CDR3 spells CASSPLWTGSKQKLFF. The CDR3 bases are TGTGCCAGCAGTCCTCTCTGGACAGGGAGTAAGCAAAAACTGTTTTTT.

CDR3 sequence (DNA): TGTGCCAGCATGTCAGGGGGAGAGGAGACCCAGTACTTC. It encodes CASMSGGEETQYF. The V gene is TRBV6-5, the J gene TRBJ2-5, with 7 bases lining up with TRBD1. CDR3 size: 13 residues. CDR1 MNHEY and CDR2 SVGAGI come from the germline V gene. The V segment lost 7 bases and the J segment 5 bases; nucleotides outside the gene matches: 7.

Points on this clone: Other DNA sequences in this specimen translate into the identical CDR3. The chain employs TRBV9 and TRBJ1-2, with D possibly TRBD1 on 5 matching bases. CDR1 is SGDLS, CDR2 YYNGEE, per germline. The CDR3 spans 13 residues. Between the trimmed V and J ends, which lost 2 bases and 1 base, there was a span of 6 bases. CDR3 in amino acids: CASSVDSNYGYTF. CDR3 bases: TGTGCCAGCAGCGTCGACAGTAACTATGGCTACACCTTC.

The chain recombines TRBV7-2 with TRBJ2-1; 9 bases match TRBD1. The CDR3 runs to 15 residues. J lost 5 bases, V lost 1 base, and 3 bases had no gene match. Germline CDR1 is SGHTA and CDR2 is FQGNSA. The CDR3 sequence: CASSLEDRGHNEQFF. In DNA, the CDR3 is TGTGCCAGCAGCTTAGAGGACAGGGGCCACAATGAGCAGTTCTTC.

The chain links TRBV5-1 to TRBJ1-4; 8 nucleotides align to TRBD1. Germline V gene lookup returns CDR1 SGHRS and CDR2 YFSETQ. V shed 2 bases, J shed 5 bases, and the junction held 5 bases outside the gene matches. The CDR3 loop spans 15 amino acids. The CDR3 spells CASSLSRDRNEKLFF. In DNA, the CDR3 is TGCGCCAGCAGCTTAAGTAGGGACAGGAATGAAAAACTGTTTTTT.

This rearrangement joins TRBV27 to TRBJ2-7; TRBD2 might be the D (7 bases). Trimming cost V 3 bases and J 0 bases, with 12 bases left between them. CDR1 MNHEY and CDR2 SMNVEV come from the germline V gene (reference sequence). The CDR3 spans 15 residues. CDR3 nucleotides: TGTGCCAGCAGTTTGGGGGGGGCTAGCTCCTACGAGCAGTACTTC. It yields the protein CASSLGGASSYEQYF.

The chain is built from TRBV5-5 and TRBJ1-2, with a weak D call TRBD1 (5 bases). CDR1 and CDR2 (germline): SGHKS, YYEKEE (reference sequence). The V and J ends lost 2 bases and 8 bases respectively, with 19 bases between them. This CDR3 is built from 15 residues. CDR3 sequence: CASSFDPGRMGGYTF. The CDR3 region has the DNA TGTGCCAGCAGCTTTGATCCAGGGCGGATGGGGGGCTACACCTTC.

V usage is TRBV5-6 and J usage is TRBJ2-1; D uncertain. CDR1 is SGHDT, CDR2 YYEEEE, per germline. The CDR3 runs 13 residues. Trimming took off 3 bases at V and 7 bases at J, with 11 bases between the two ends. CDR3 residues: CASSSPFSNEQFF. DNA for the CDR3: TGTGCCAGCAGCTCCCCGTTTAGTAATGAGCAGTTCTTC.

This sequence joins TRBV20-1 and TRBJ2-1; TRBD1 matches 8 bases. Germline V gene lookup returns CDR1 DFQATT and CDR2 SNEGSKA (reference sequence). The V and J ends lost 4 bases and 4 bases, in that order; junction bases with no gene match: 12. CDR3 length: 16 residues. CDR3 sequence (DNA): TGCAGTGCTAATGACAGGGGCCGAACGACTTACAATGAGCAGTTCTTC. It specifies CSANDRGRTTYNEQFF.